The next 18 T cell receptor beta chains were all read from a single sample in a study of T cell responses to AZD1222 COVID-19 vaccine. The data were produced by immunoSEQ multiplex PCR, yet TCRdb's version contains in-frame clones alone and is incomplete. The data contain some 150,000 clones, under 95% of them singletons. The starting material was peripheral blood, obtained on day 0 of AZD1222 vaccination. Receptors were obtained from an adult in good health.

The chain joins TRBV5-1 to TRBJ1-2; D is ambiguous. The CDR3 is made up of 13 amino acids. CDR1 and CDR2 (germline): SGHRS, YFSETQ. V lost 5 bases and J lost 3, with 11 bases in between. The CDR3 sequence: CASRSGRDYGYTF. DNA for the CDR3: TGCGCCAGCAGAAGCGGACGGGACTATGGCTACACCTTC.

As for this clone: Other DNA sequences in the sample encode the same CDR3. This chain uses TRBV5-4 with TRBJ1-2; tentative D call: TRBD1 (5 bases). V was trimmed by 0 bases and J by 7 bases, leaving 10 bases between them. CDR1 and CDR2 (germline): SGHNT, YYREEE (reference sequence). The length of the CDR3 is 13 residues. The CDR3 sequence is CASSLVGVGGYTF. The CDR3, as DNA: TGTGCCAGCAGCTTGGTAGGGGTGGGTGGCTACACCTTC.

V is TRBV7-9 and J is TRBJ1-4; 9 bases map to TRBD1. Germline loops: CDR1 SEHNR, CDR2 FQNEAQ (reference sequence). V dropped 6 bases and J dropped 8; count of bases not matched to a gene: 10. The CDR3 has 15 amino acids. The CDR3 region has the DNA TGTGCCAGCAGACAAGCCGGGACAGGGCCCGAAAAACTGTTTTTT. This codes for CASRQAGTGPEKLFF.

CDR3 sequence: CASSLVREDEQFF. The CDR3 DNA follows: TGTGCCAGCAGCTTAGTCAGGGAAGATGAGCAGTTCTTC. The chain carries TRBV11-3 and TRBJ2-1, with D possibly being TRBD1 (5 bases). This CDR3 is 13 amino acids long. Germline-derived CDR1 and CDR2 are SGHNT and YENEEA. Deletions cut 1 base from V and 8 bases from J, with 9 bases between.

J is TRBJ1-2 and V is TRBV7-2; 7 bases map to TRBD1. The CDR3 length is 16 residues. CDR1 is SGHTA, CDR2 FQGNSA, per germline. Unmatched junction bases numbered 12, after V lost 3 bases and J lost 5 bases. In DNA form, the CDR3 reads TGTGCCAGCAGCTTGGAGAGACAGGGCCGTCGGTATGGCTACACCTTC. Translating gives CASSLERQGRRYGYTF.

This rearrangement joins TRBV27 to TRBJ2-7; TRBD1 aligns across 8 bases. Germline lookup yields CDR1 MNHEY and CDR2 SMNVEV (reference sequence). This CDR3 spans 14 amino acids. V gave up 6 bases and J gave up 1 base; unmatched junction bases: 5. The DNA of the CDR3 is TGTGCCAGCAGCCCGGACAGGGTTTCCTACGAGCAGTACTTC. Its translation is CASSPDRVSYEQYF.

V gene TRBV29-1 combines with J gene TRBJ1-6; D is unclear. V gave up 3 bases and J gave up 9 bases, with 3 bases separating them. The CDR3 contains 10 residues. Germline assignment: CDR1 SQVTM and CDR2 ANQGSEA. For the CDR3, the DNA is TGCAGCGTTGATCTTTCACCCCTCCACTTT. Protein: CSVDLSPLHF.

The V and J genes are TRBV15 and TRBJ2-1, with TRBD1 matching over 10 bases. V trimming: 3 bases; J trimming: 8 bases; junction bases outside the gene matches: 4. Germline CDR1 reads LNHNV; CDR2 reads YYDKDF (reference sequence). There are 14 residues in the CDR3. The CDR3 sequence is CATSRGQGFHEQFF. The CDR3 nucleotides read TGTGCCACCAGCAGGGGACAGGGGTTCCATGAGCAGTTCTTC.

This chain links TRBV7-2 with TRBJ1-5; a weak D match, TRBD1 (6 bases). CDR1 is SGHTA and CDR2 is FQGNSA in the germline V gene. The CDR3 is 16 amino acids. V was trimmed by 0 bases and J by 0 bases, leaving 9 bases between them. The CDR3 here is CASSLAGGGSNQPQHF. The CDR3, as DNA: TGTGCCAGCAGCTTAGCGGGGGGCGGTAGCAATCAGCCCCAGCATTTT. The full variable domain, with the rest looked up from reference TRBV7-2 and TRBJ1-5, is GAGVSQSPSNKVTEKGKDVELRCDPISGHTALYWYRQSLGQGLEFLIYFQGNSAPDKSGLPSDRFSAERTGGSVSTLTIQRTQQEDSAVYLCASSLAGGGSNQPQHFGDGTRLSIL.

The gene calls are TRBV5-4 and TRBJ2-7, with D perhaps TRBD2 (5 bases). The CDR3 has 14 residues. The germline V gene has CDR1 SGHNT and CDR2 YYREEE (reference sequence). The ends were cut back, 4 bases at V and 2 bases at J, with 13 bases in the middle. The chain's CDR3 is CASSILGNTYEQYF. CDR3 DNA sequence: TGTGCCAGCAGCATACTCGGGAACACCTACGAGCAGTACTTC.

The gene calls are TRBV29-1 and TRBJ2-3, with 9 bases identical to TRBD2. The junction had 7 bases not matched to a gene; V was cut back by 4 bases and J by 5 bases. The CDR3 is 14 residues long. The V gene's germline CDR1 is SQVTM and CDR2 ANQGSEA. The CDR3 DNA reads as TGCAGCGTTGGGCGGCTAGCGGGGATAGATACGCAGTATTTT. It codes for CSVGRLAGIDTQYF.

The genes are TRBV28 and TRBJ1-1; 7 bases match TRBD1. The CDR3 extends over 12 amino acids. Per germline, CDR1 MDHEN and CDR2 SYDVKM. With 5 bases clipped from V and 6 bases from J, the junction kept 3 bases outside the gene matches. In nucleotides, the CDR3 is TGTGCCAGCAGTACAGGGGTGGCTGAAGCTTTCTTT. This encodes CASSTGVAEAFF.

The chain carries TRBV19 and TRBJ2-1, with D tentatively TRBD1 (7 bases). V was shortened by 6 bases and J by 5 bases, with 23 bases between the two germline ends. Germline V lookup: CDR1 LNHDA, CDR2 SQIVND (reference sequence). This CDR3 is 17 amino acids long. The CDR3: CASSLSHRGTGDNEQFF. For the CDR3, the DNA is TGTGCCAGTAGCCTATCTCACAGGGGAACGGGGGACAATGAGCAGTTCTTC.

V is TRBV7-2 and J is TRBJ1-6; D might be TRBD1 (6 bases). The length of the CDR3 is 15 residues. Germline V lookup: CDR1 SGHTA, CDR2 FQGNSA. V gave up 5 bases and J gave up 9 bases, with 17 bases separating them. The CDR3, as DNA: TGTGCCAGCAGCCAAGGGGGGTCAGGGTTTTCACCCCTCCACTTT. Translated: CASSQGGSGFSPLHF. The full variable domain, in which reference TRBV7-2 and TRBJ1-6 provide the parts outside the CDR3, is GAGVSQSPSNKVTEKGKDVELRCDPISGHTALYWYRQSLGQGLEFLIYFQGNSAPDKSGLPSDRFSAERTGGSVSTLTIQRTQQEDSAVYLCASSQGGSGFSPLHFGNGTRLTVT.

This chain uses TRBV7-2 with TRBJ2-2; D gene uncertain. Germline values: CDR1 SGHTA, CDR2 FQGNSA. The CDR3 runs to 14 residues. V was clipped by 1 base and J by 9 bases, with 12 bases between them. CDR3 nucleotides: TGTGCCAGCAGCTTAGGGAGAGGTGGCCGGGAGCTGTTTTTT. This translates into CASSLGRGGRELFF. The whole variable domain, filled in from reference TRBV7-2 and TRBJ2-2, reads GAGVSQSPSNKVTEKGKDVELRCDPISGHTALYWYRQSLGQGLEFLIYFQGNSAPDKSGLPSDRFSAERTGGSVSTLTIQRTQQEDSAVYLCASSLGRGGRELFFGEGSRLTVL.

CDR3 nucleotides: TGTGCCAGCAGTTACCGGGTGGACAATGAGCAGTTCTTC. This encodes CASSYRVDNEQFF. The genes are TRBV6-6 and TRBJ2-1; D not certain. From germline, CDR1 is MNHNY and CDR2 SVGAGI (reference sequence). CDR3 size: 13 residues. The V end lost 2 bases, the J end lost 5 bases, and 7 bases lay between the germline ends.

This rearrangement joins TRBV6-1 to TRBJ2-7, with D possibly TRBD1 on 7 matching bases. The V gene lost 2 bases and the J gene lost 9 bases, with 11 bases spanning the gap. CDR3 size: 12 residues. Germline CDR1 reads MNHNS; CDR2 reads SASEGT. In DNA, the CDR3 is TGTGCCAGCAGTGAACACAGGGGAGGGCAGTACTTC. This translates into CASSEHRGGQYF.

This chain links TRBV28 with TRBJ1-5; D gene uncertain. The CDR3 runs to 16 residues. V lost 2 bases and J lost 1, with 12 bases in between. Germline V gives CDR1 MDHEN, CDR2 SYDVKM. As DNA, the CDR3 is TGTGCCAGCAGTTTAGCGGGAACAGAAAGCAATCAGCCCCAGCATTTT. This codes for CASSLAGTESNQPQHF.